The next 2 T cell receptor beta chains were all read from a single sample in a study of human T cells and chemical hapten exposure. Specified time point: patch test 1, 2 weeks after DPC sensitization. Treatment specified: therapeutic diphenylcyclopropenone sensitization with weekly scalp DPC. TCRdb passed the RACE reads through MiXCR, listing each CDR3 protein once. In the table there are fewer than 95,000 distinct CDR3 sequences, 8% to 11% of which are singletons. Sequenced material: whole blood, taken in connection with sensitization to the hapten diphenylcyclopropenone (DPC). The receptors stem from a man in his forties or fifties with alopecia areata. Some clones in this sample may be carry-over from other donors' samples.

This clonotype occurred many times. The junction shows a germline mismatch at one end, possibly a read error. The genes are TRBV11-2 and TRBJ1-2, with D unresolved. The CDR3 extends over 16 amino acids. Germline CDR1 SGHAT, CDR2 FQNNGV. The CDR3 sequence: CASSDVSVYGPTIFAF. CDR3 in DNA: TGTGCCAGCAGCGATGTTTCGGTGTACGGCCCTACCATCTTCGCCTTC.

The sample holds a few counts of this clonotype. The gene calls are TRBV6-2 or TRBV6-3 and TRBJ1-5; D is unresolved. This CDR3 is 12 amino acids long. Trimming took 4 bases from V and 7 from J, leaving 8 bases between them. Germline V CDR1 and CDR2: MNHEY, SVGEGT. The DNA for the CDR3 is TGTGCCAGCAGTTTTCGAGGACAGCCCCAGCATTTT. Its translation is CASSFRGQPQHF.